These 22 T cell receptor beta chains share one sample of origin, sequenced in a study of chronic HIV infection and antiretroviral therapy. TCRdb recomputed calls from the 5' RACE reads with MiXCR, one row per CDR3 protein. Of around 31,000 distinct CDR3 sequences in the sample, about 9.7% are singletons; the top ten hold 2.5%. Material for sequencing was peripheral blood. These receptors all stem from an adult who had HIV and had not received antiretroviral therapy, or was an uninfected healthy control (not recorded which).

The sample holds many counts of this clonotype. The V call is TRBV9, the J call TRBJ2-7; 7 nucleotides agree with TRBD2. The CDR3 totals 14 residues. Trimming removed 0 bases from V and 6 bases from J; junction bases left unmatched: 6. Germline V lookup: CDR1 SGDLS, CDR2 YYNGEE. The DNA of the CDR3 is TGTGCCAGCAGCGTAGGAGGGAGGGCCCCCGAGCAGTACTTC. This sequence encodes CASSVGGRAPEQYF.

This clonotype was seen ten or more times. This chain connects TRBV4-2 to TRBJ2-4; 8 bases map to TRBD2. CDR3 length: 17 residues. Germline loops: CDR1 LGHNA, CDR2 YNFKEQ. With 5 bases clipped from V and 0 bases from J, the junction kept 9 bases outside the gene matches. CDR3 DNA: TGTGCCAGCAGCTCCACACTAGCGGCCTTAGCCAAAAACATTCAGTACTTC. This encodes CASSSTLAALAKNIQYF.

This clonotype was seen repeatedly, ten times or more. The chain couples TRBV12-3 or TRBV12-4 to TRBJ1-2, with D possibly matching TRBD1 (6 bases). The CDR3 sequence is 14 residues long. Trimming shortened V by 1 base and J by 8 bases, and 14 bases separated the two germline ends. The DNA of the CDR3 is TGTGCCAGCAGTTTAGGGCAGGGGCTTCAGGGCTACACCTTC. Protein: CASSLGQGLQGYTF.

This clonotype has more than one count but fewer than ten. V and J are TRBV7-9 and TRBJ2-1; the D gene is possibly TRBD1 (6 bases). CDR1 and CDR2 (germline): SEHNR, FQNEAQ (reference sequence). The CDR3 spans 16 residues. With 0 bases removed from V and 4 bases from J, the gap between germline ends came to 13 bases. Here the CDR3 reads CASSLAQGASYNEQFF. CDR3 sequence (DNA): TGTGCCAGCAGCTTAGCACAGGGAGCCTCATACAATGAGCAGTTCTTC. Full variable domain (rest looked up from reference TRBV7-9 and TRBJ2-1): DTGVSQNPRHKITKRGQNVTFRCDPISEHNRLYWYRQTLGQGPEFLTYFQNEAQLEKSRLLSDRFSAERPKGSFSTLEIQRTEQGDSAMYLCASSLAQGASYNEQFFGPGTRLTVL.

This clonotype has ten or more counts. V is TRBV6-2 or TRBV6-3 and J is TRBJ2-2, with D possibly matching TRBD2 (5 bases). The germline V gene has CDR1 MNHEY and CDR2 SVGEGT. This CDR3 has 16 amino acids. The germline V and J ends were trimmed by 5 bases and 7 bases, with 20 bases remaining between them. CDR3 residues: CASSPGSSGWVGELFF. The DNA for the CDR3 is TGTGCCAGCAGTCCCGGGTCCTCGGGATGGGTCGGGGAGCTGTTTTTT.

V is TRBV4-1 and J is TRBJ1-2; a possible D gene is TRBD1 (5 bases). Trimming shortened V by 2 bases and J by 2 bases, and 6 bases separated the two germline ends. CDR1 and CDR2 (germline): MGHRA, YSYEKL. The CDR3 has 13 amino acids. The CDR3 DNA sequence: TGCGCCAGCAGCCAACAGGGCAACTATGGCTACACCTTC. Amino acid sequence: CASSQQGNYGYTF.

This clonotype was seen ten or more times. This chain joins TRBV20-1 and TRBJ2-3; 8 bases map to TRBD1. Germline CDR1 is DFQATT and CDR2 is SNEGSKA (reference sequence). This CDR3 has 14 residues. The J segment lost 1 base and the V segment lost 1 base, leaving 1 base of the junction unmatched. The CDR3 region is CSARVTGGTDTQYF. CDR3 DNA sequence: TGCAGTGCTAGAGTGACAGGGGGCACAGATACGCAGTATTTT.

This clonotype occurred many times. V usage is TRBV6-2 or TRBV6-3 and J usage is TRBJ1-5; D is unresolved. Trimming took 4 bases from V and 7 from J, leaving 14 bases between them. CDR1 is MNHEY, CDR2 SVGEGT, per germline. The CDR3 is made up of 14 amino acids. CDR3 amino acids: CASSSHRGEQPQHF. Written as DNA, the CDR3 is TGTGCCAGCAGTTCTCACCGCGGGGAACAGCCCCAGCATTTT.

Remarks on this clonotype: A much larger clonotype is one base distant, so this may be a read error. The chain is built from TRBV25-1 and TRBJ2-5; 9 bases agree with TRBD2. Losses at the gene ends were 5 bases for V and 5 bases for J; bases not matched to a gene: 9. The CDR3 is 15 amino acids. CDR1 is MGHDK, CDR2 SYGVNS, per germline. The chain's CDR3 is CASSQFTSGLETQYF. The CDR3 nucleotides read TGTGCCAGCAGTCAATTTACTAGCGGGCTTGAGACCCAGTACTTC.

The chain combines TRBV20-1 with TRBJ2-3; D is ambiguous. The CDR3 consists of 15 residues. Germline-derived CDR1 and CDR2 are DFQATT and SNEGSKA (reference sequence). V dropped 0 bases and J dropped 2 bases, with 12 bases sitting between them. In DNA form, the CDR3 reads TGCAGTGCTAGAGATCTGGTCGACGACACAGATACGCAGTATTTT. This translates into CSARDLVDDTDTQYF.

This clonotype has at least ten counts. The chain combines TRBV6-1 with TRBJ2-7; no definite D call. Germline V gene lookup returns CDR1 MNHNS and CDR2 SASEGT. The CDR3 sequence is 11 residues long. Trimming shortened V by 3 bases and J by 6 bases, and 6 bases separated the two germline ends. CDR3 in DNA: TGTGCCAGCAGTGAGTATGGCGAGCAGTACTTC. This encodes CASSEYGEQYF.

The table lists this clonotype with many counts. The rearrangement links TRBV12-5 to TRBJ2-7; no definite D call. V lost 2 bases to trimming and J lost 5 bases, with 7 bases between them. This CDR3 comprises 12 residues. CDR1 is LGHNT, CDR2 FRNRAP, per germline. CDR3 sequence: CASGLRIDEQYF. CDR3 in DNA: TGTGCTAGTGGTTTGAGAATCGACGAGCAGTACTTC. Variable domain in full (rest from reference TRBV12-5 and TRBJ2-7): DARVTQTPRHKVTEMGQEVTMRCQPILGHNTVFWYRQTMMQGLELLAYFRNRAPLDDSGMPKDRFSAEMPDATLATLKIQPSEPRDSAVYFCASGLRIDEQYFGPGTRLTVT.

The chain employs TRBV29-1 and TRBJ2-7; 7 bases agree with TRBD2. V lost 8 bases, J lost 3 bases, and 13 bases stayed unmatched. Germline V gene data show CDR1 as SQVTM and CDR2 as ANQGSEA. The CDR3 is 14 residues long. The chain's CDR3 is CSLNGRERCYEQYF. The DNA of the CDR3 is TGCAGCTTGAATGGGAGGGAACGATGCTACGAGCAGTACTTC.

This clonotype is medium-sized (0.01 to 0.1%) within its sample. J is TRBJ1-1 and V is TRBV29-1; a possible D gene is TRBD1 (5 bases). The germline V gene encodes CDR1 SQVTM and CDR2 ANQGSEA. The CDR3 has 12 amino acids. Trimming pared 7 bases from V and 6 bases from J, leaving 15 bases between. CDR3 loop: CSAREGQAEAFF. CDR3 bases: TGCAGCGCCAGGGAGGGGCAAGCTGAAGCTTTCTTT.

At least ten counts were recorded for this clonotype. The chain recombines TRBV12-3 or TRBV12-4 with TRBJ2-7, with D perhaps TRBD2 (5 bases). Trimming shortened V by 6 bases and J by 1 base, and 13 bases separated the two germline ends. The CDR3 spans 14 residues. The CDR3 region is CASSPHSESYEQYF. The DNA for the CDR3 is TGTGCCAGCAGCCCCCATAGCGAGTCCTACGAGCAGTACTTC.

This clonotype was detected a few times. The chain couples TRBV4-2 to TRBJ2-2; the D gene is possibly TRBD1 (6 bases). Trimming stripped 3 bases from V and 6 bases from J, with 11 bases between. This CDR3 comprises 14 residues. Germline V gives CDR1 LGHNA, CDR2 YNFKEQ. CDR3 nucleotide sequence: TGTGCCAGCAGCCAGAACAGGGCCTCCGGGGAGCTGTTTTTT. Its protein product is CASSQNRASGELFF.

The CDR3: CASSYLGLSSTDTQYF. The CDR3 DNA reads TGTGCCAGCAGCTATCTGGGACTTTCATCCACAGATACGCAGTATTTT. The rearrangement uses TRBV7-2 and TRBJ2-3; a weak D match, TRBD2 (6 bases). The CDR3 contains 16 residues. Germline values: CDR1 SGHTA, CDR2 FQGNSA. Trimming took 4 bases from V and 2 from J, leaving 16 bases between them.

This clonotype has more than one count but fewer than ten. V and J are TRBV25-1 and TRBJ1-1, with 8 nucleotides matching TRBD1. The CDR3 spans 14 residues. V gave up 6 bases and J gave up 1 base; unmatched junction bases: 4. Germline loops: CDR1 MGHDK, CDR2 SYGVNS. CDR3 coding DNA: TGTGCCAGCAGAGGACAGGGACGGAACACTGAAGCTTTCTTT. Translated: CASRGQGRNTEAFF.

This clonotype showed up just a few times. The chain links TRBV29-1 to TRBJ2-7; 7 bases are a match to TRBD1. V shed 5 bases, J shed 2 bases, and the junction held 3 bases outside the gene matches. Germline CDR1 SQVTM, CDR2 ANQGSEA. This CDR3 is 12 amino acids long. For the CDR3, the DNA is TGCAGCGTTCTAGGACAGGCCTACGAGCAGTACTTC. Its translation is CSVLGQAYEQYF.

This clonotype showed up many times. This chain links TRBV29-1 with TRBJ2-7; TRBD1 matches at 7 bases. V lost 4 bases, J lost 6 bases, and 6 bases stayed unmatched. CDR1 is SQVTM and CDR2 is ANQGSEA in the germline V gene. The CDR3 loop spans 12 amino acids. The CDR3: CSVGQGLGEQYF. In nucleotides, the CDR3 is TGCAGCGTTGGACAGGGCCTTGGCGAGCAGTACTTC.

The chain employs TRBV29-1 and TRBJ1-2; D is uncertain. Trimming removed 1 base from V and 3 bases from J, with 12 bases in between. CDR3 length equals 14 residues. Germline lookup yields CDR1 SQVTM and CDR2 ANQGSEA. The CDR3 is CSVEGGVSDYGYTF. The CDR3 DNA reads as TGCAGCGTTGAAGGCGGGGTATCGGACTATGGCTACACCTTC.

This clonotype was detected many times. The DNA is omitted, as the CDR3 cannot be located on it reliably, and the CDR3 follows TCRdb's listing. The V call is TRBV15, the J call TRBJ2-1; TRBD1, as called in the table, went unchecked against the DNA. CDR1 is LNHNV and CDR2 is YYDKDF in the germline V gene (reference sequence). Ends included, the CDR3 has 16 residues. This CDR3 is CATSREWGGGSTETFF.